These T cell receptor beta chains were read from a single sample in a study of breast tumors, draining lymph nodes, adjacent tissues. TCRdb reanalysed the multiplex PCR reads using MiXCR and keeps one entry per CDR3 protein. The sample records about 180,000 distinct CDR3 sequences, about 33% being singletons. The sample consisted of axillary lymph node tissue. The receptors come from a female donor with breast cancer. Some clones in this sample may be carry-over from other donors' samples. Each CDR3 is given with its conserved first and last residue. A D gene is named only where the DNA matches it firmly. Some rows mark clone size as missing; the rest say once, few, many or name a class of expanded clone.

v_call	clone_size	d_call	j_call	cdr3_aa	cdr3_nt
TRBV6-5	many	-	TRBJ1-6	CASRSTDSPLHF	TGTGCCAGCAGGTCGACGGACTCACCCCTCCACTTT
TRBV20-1	-	TRBD2	TRBJ2-1	CSARGGTSSYNEQFF	TGCAGTGCTAGGGGCGGGACTAGCAGTTACAATGAGCAGTTCTTC
TRBV4-1	many	-	TRBJ1-6	CASSQSREGNSPLHF	TGCGCCAGCAGCCAAAGCAGGGAAGGGAATTCACCCCTCCACTTT
TRBV20-1	many	TRBD2	TRBJ2-1	CSARWGLAEYNEQFF	TGCAGTGCTAGATGGGGACTAGCAGAATACAATGAGCAGTTCTTC
TRBV5-1	-	-	TRBJ2-2	CASSLVIGGTGELFF	TGCGCCAGCAGCTTGGTCATAGGGGGCACCGGGGAGCTGTTTTTT
TRBV4-2	many	-	TRBJ1-6	CASRTGTQGIVPDSPLHF	TGTGCCAGCAGAACCGGGACCCAGGGTATAGTCCCTGATTCACCCCTCCACTTT
TRBV2	many	-	TRBJ1-2	CASSGVLQELYGYTF	TGTGCCAGCAGTGGCGTTCTACAGGAGCTCTATGGCTACACCTTC
TRBV15	-	-	TRBJ2-3	CATSSGSYTDTQYF	TGTGCCACCAGCAGCGGGAGTTACACAGATACGCAGTACTTT
TRBV3-1	many	TRBD1	TRBJ1-6	CASSQEDRYFDSPLHF	TGTGCCAGCAGCCAAGAGGACAGGTACTTTGATTCACCCCTCCACTTT
TRBV18	few	TRBD2	TRBJ2-5	CASSPGRGRKQETQYF	TGTGCCAGCTCACCAGGGAGGGGACGAAAACAAGAGACCCAGTACTTC
TRBV2	-	-	TRBJ2-7	CASSYKWASSDEQYF	TGTGCCAGCAGTTACAAGTGGGCGTCCTCCGACGAGCAGTACTTC
TRBV27	-	-	TRBJ1-2	CASSSGLVKGGYTF	TGTGCCAGCAGTTCGGGCCTCGTTAAGGGTGGCTACACCTTC
TRBV9	many	-	TRBJ2-1	CASSVGRGQYEQFF	TGTGCCAGCAGCGTAGGACGGGGGCAATATGAGCAGTTCTTC
TRBV11-3	many	TRBD1	TRBJ2-7	CASSLGGTGPSYEQYF	TGTGCCAGCAGCTTAGGGGGGACAGGGCCCTCCTACGAGCAGTACTTC
TRBV28	few	TRBD2	TRBJ2-7	CASSQLAGVAYEQYF	TGTGCCAGCAGTCAACTAGCGGGAGTGGCCTACGAGCAGTACTTC
TRBV9	many	TRBD1	TRBJ2-2	CASSESIGQGNTGELFF	TGTGCCAGCAGCGAGAGCATAGGACAGGGTAACACCGGGGAGCTGTTTTTT
TRBV7-6	many	TRBD1	TRBJ1-4	CASSSMTGKEDEKLFF	TGTGCCAGCAGCTCTATGACAGGGAAAGAGGATGAAAAACTGTTTTTT
TRBV25-1	many	TRBD2	TRBJ2-2	CASSEYGFGVAGGPSTGELFF	TGTGCCAGCAGTGAATATGGATTCGGGGTAGCGGGAGGGCCGAGCACCGGGGAGCTGTTTTTT
TRBV27	many	TRBD1	TRBJ1-5	CASSPRDRGIAQHF	TGTGCCAGCAGTCCCCGGGACAGGGGGATTGCCCAGCATTTT
TRBV10-3	many	-	TRBJ1-2	CAISITGNYGYTF	TGTGCCATCAGTATAACAGGGAACTATGGCTACACCTTC
TRBV3-1	-	-	TRBJ1-2	CASSPHRAPNYGYTF	TGTGCCAGCAGCCCGCACAGGGCACCTAACTATGGCTACACCTTC
TRBV7-2	many	TRBD1	TRBJ2-7	CASSSQGDRAYEQYF	TGTGCCAGCAGCTCCCAAGGGGACAGGGCCTACGAGCAGTACTTC
TRBV15	many	TRBD1	TRBJ1-6	CATSRDRAGGNSPLHF	TGTGCCACCAGCAGAGATCGGGCAGGGGGAAATTCACCCCTCCACTTT
TRBV5-5	many	-	TRBJ1-4	CASSFSGGNEKLFF	TGTGCCAGCAGCTTTTCTGGCGGTAATGAAAAACTGTTTTTT
TRBV11-3	many	TRBD1	TRBJ1-6	CASSWDRNSPLHF	TGTGCCAGCAGCTGGGACAGAAATTCACCCCTCCACTTT
TRBV12-5	many	-	TRBJ1-4	CASGPQGLNEKLFF	TGTGCTAGTGGTCCACAGGGACTAAATGAAAAACTGTTTTTT
TRBV3-1	many	-	TRBJ2-5	CASSRGETQYF	TGTGCCAGCAGCCGTGGAGAGACCCAGTACTTC
TRBV9	-	TRBD1	TRBJ2-6	CASSVEPGDRGLTSGANVLTF	TGTGCCAGCAGTGTTGAACCCGGGGACAGGGGACTGACCTCTGGGGCCAACGTCCTGACTTTC
TRBV29-1	many	-	TRBJ1-1	CSVGQTWNTEAFF	TGCAGCGTTGGACAGACATGGAACACTGAAGCTTTCTTT
TRBV5-4	-	-	TRBJ1-2	CASSPPGRTYHGYTF	TGTGCCAGCAGCCCTCCGGGACGGACTTATCATGGCTACACCTTC
TRBV9	many	-	TRBJ2-7	CASSARTDPSYEQYF	TGTGCCAGCAGCGCACGGACAGATCCATCCTACGAGCAGTACTTC
TRBV20-1	few	-	TRBJ1-1	CSASSLPGTEAFF	TGCAGTGCTAGTTCTCTACCCGGGACTGAAGCTTTCTTT
TRBV18	-	-	TRBJ2-5	CASSQSTSRGRRETQYF	TGTGCCAGCTCACAATCCACTTCCCGGGGCCGGCGGGAGACCCAGTACTTC
TRBV28	-	-	TRBJ2-4	CASSPTPTAF	TGTGCCAGCAGTCCAACTCCGACAGCGTTC